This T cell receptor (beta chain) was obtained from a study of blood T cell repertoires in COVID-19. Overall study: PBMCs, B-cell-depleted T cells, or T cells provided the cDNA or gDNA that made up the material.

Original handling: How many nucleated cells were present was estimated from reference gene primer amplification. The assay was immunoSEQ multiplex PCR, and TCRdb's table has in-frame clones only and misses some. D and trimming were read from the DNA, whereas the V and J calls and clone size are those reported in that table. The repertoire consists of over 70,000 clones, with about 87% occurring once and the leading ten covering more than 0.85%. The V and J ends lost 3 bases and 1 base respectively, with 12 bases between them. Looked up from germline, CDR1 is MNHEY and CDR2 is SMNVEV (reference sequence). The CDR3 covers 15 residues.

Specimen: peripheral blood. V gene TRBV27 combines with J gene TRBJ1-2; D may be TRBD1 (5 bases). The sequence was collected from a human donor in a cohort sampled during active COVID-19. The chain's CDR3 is CASSLAGSVNYGYTF. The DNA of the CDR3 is TGTGCCAGCAGTTTGGCAGGGTCCGTTAACTATGGCTACACCTTC.